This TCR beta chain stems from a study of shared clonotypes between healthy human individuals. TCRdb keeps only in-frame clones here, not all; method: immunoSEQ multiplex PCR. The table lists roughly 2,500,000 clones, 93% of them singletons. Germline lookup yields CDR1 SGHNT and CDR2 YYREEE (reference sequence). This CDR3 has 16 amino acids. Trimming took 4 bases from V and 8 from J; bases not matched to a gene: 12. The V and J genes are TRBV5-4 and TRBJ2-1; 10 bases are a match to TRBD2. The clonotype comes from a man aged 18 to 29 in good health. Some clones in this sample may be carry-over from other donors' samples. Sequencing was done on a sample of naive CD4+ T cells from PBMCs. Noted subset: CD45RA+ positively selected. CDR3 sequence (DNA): TGTGCCAGCAGCACCGTCACTAGCGGGAAGTTGTATGAGCAGTTCTTC. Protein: CASSTVTSGKLYEQFF.